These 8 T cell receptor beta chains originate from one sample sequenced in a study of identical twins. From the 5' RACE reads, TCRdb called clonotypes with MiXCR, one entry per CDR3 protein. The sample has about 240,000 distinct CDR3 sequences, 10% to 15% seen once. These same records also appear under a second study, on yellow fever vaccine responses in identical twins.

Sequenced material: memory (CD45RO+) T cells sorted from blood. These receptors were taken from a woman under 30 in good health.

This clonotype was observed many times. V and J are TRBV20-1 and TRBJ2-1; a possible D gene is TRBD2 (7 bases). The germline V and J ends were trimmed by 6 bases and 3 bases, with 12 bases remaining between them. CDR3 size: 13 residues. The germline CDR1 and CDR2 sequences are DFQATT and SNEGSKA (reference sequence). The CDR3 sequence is CSAGLGGYNEQFF. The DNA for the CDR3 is TGCAGTGCCGGACTAGGGGGCTACAATGAGCAGTTCTTC.

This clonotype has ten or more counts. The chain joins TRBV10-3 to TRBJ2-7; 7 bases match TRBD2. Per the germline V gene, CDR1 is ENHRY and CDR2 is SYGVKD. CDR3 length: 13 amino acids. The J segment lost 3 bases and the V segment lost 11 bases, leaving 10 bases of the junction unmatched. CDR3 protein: CAASGGSVYEQYF. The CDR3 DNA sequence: TGTGCCGCAAGTGGCGGGAGTGTCTACGAGCAGTACTTC.

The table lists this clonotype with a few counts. The CDR3 is CASRSGTSGSYEQYF. DNA of the CDR3: TGTGCCAGCAGATCCGGGACTAGCGGCTCCTACGAGCAGTACTTC. The V and J genes are TRBV6-2 or TRBV6-3 and TRBJ2-7; 11 bases are a match to TRBD2. Germline CDR1 reads MNHEY; CDR2 reads SVGEGT. Germline trimming cut 6 bases from V and 0 bases from J; bases unmatched to any gene: 4. This CDR3 region has 15 residues.

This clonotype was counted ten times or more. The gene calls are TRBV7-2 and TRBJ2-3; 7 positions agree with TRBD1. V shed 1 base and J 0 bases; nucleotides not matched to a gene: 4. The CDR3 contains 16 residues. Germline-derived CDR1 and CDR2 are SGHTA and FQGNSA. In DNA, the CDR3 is TGTGCCAGCAGCTTAGTTGCAGGGGGTAGCACAGATACGCAGTATTTT. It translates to CASSLVAGGSTDTQYF.

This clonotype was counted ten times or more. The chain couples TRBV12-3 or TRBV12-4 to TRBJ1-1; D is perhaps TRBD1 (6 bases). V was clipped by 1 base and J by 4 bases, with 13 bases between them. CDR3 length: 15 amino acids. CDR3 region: CASSLGIRGATEAFF. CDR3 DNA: TGTGCCAGCAGTTTAGGTATTCGGGGGGCCACTGAAGCTTTCTTT.

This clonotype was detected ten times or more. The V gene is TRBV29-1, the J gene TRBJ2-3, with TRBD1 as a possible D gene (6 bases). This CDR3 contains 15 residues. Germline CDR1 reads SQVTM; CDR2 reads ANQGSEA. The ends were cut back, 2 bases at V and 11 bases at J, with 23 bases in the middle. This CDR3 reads CSVEFSRGKAGRQYF. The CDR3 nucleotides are TGCAGCGTTGAATTTTCGAGGGGGAAGGCCGGGCGGCAGTATTTT.

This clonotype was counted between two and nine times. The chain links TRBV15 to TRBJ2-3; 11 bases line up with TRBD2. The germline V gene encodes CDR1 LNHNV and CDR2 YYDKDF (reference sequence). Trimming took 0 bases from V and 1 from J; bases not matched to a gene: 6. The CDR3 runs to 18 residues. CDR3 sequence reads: CATSRETLAGGGTDTQYF. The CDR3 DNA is TGTGCCACCAGCAGAGAGACGCTAGCGGGAGGAGGCACAGATACGCAGTATTTT.

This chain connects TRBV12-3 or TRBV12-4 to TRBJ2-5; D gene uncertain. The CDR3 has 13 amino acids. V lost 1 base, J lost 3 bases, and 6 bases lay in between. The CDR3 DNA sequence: TGTGCCAGCAGTTTAGTACGGGAAGAGACCCAGTACTTC. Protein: CASSLVREETQYF.